A selection of T cell receptor beta chains follows, all from one sample in a study of CD8+ T cells in alopecia areata. Measured with immunoSEQ multiplex PCR; TCRdb has only the in-frame clones, and not every one. The sample shows over 150,000 clones, roughly three fifths of them seen only once. This sample comprised CD4+ T cells sorted from blood, obtained at week 4, from a patient treated with tofacitinib. The receptors shown here come from a human donor with alopecia areata. CDR3s include the opening cysteine and the closing phenylalanine or tryptophan. The D gene is left open where the match is weak. The size entry is marked missing in some rows and otherwise reads once, few, many or a size class.

>-|TRBJ2-3|-|TRBV6-6
TGTGCCAGCGCTAGAGGAGATACGCAGTATTTT
CASARGDTQYF
>-|TRBJ2-5|-|TRBV6-6
TGTGCCAGCAGTTACTGGGCTAGACAAGAGACCCAGTACTTC
CASSYWARQETQYF
>TRBD2|TRBJ2-1|-|TRBV29-1
TGCAGCGTTCGTAGCGGGAATTGGGATGAGCAGTTCTTC
CSVRSGNWDEQFF
>TRBD2|TRBJ2-7|-|TRBV30
TGTGCCTGGAGGTCCAGCGGGAGAAGCGAGCAGTACTTC
CAWRSSGRSEQYF
>-|TRBJ2-1|-|TRBV19
TGTGCCAGTAGTAAAGAGGCCGCAGGAGATGGTGAGCAGTTCTTC
CASSKEAAGDGEQFF
>-|TRBJ2-3|-|TRBV28
TGTGCCAGCAGTTTATCTGCGGGAAGAGATACGCAGTATTTT
CASSLSAGRDTQYF
>-|TRBJ2-6|-|TRBV7-9
TGTGCCAGCAGCTTAGAGGGCCCAAACTCTGGGGCCAACGTCCTGACTTTC
CASSLEGPNSGANVLTF
>TRBD2|TRBJ2-3|-|TRBV10-3
TGTGCCACCCGGACTAGCGGCTACACAGATACGCAGTATTTT
CATRTSGYTDTQYF
>-|TRBJ2-2|few|TRBV30
TGTGCCTGGAGTGTGTTTCGCGGGGAGCTGTTTTTT
CAWSVFRGELFF
>TRBD1|TRBJ1-4|-|TRBV30
TGTGCCTGGAGTGAAAGGACAGGAGGAAGTCGAGCTAATGAAAAACTGTTTTTT
CAWSERTGGSRANEKLFF
>-|TRBJ2-5|-|TRBV4-2
TGTGCCAGCAGCCAAGAAGGAACTCCGGAGACCCAGTACTTC
CASSQEGTPETQYF
>-|TRBJ2-3|-|TRBV29-1
TGCAGCGTTGCCTCGGGGAGCACAGATACGCAGTATTTT
CSVASGSTDTQYF
>-|TRBJ2-3|few|TRBV7-2
TGTGCCAGCAGCACCGGAGGGGGCACTCGCACAGATACGCAGTATTTT
CASSTGGGTRTDTQYF
>TRBD2|TRBJ2-1|few|TRBV29-1
TGCAGCGTTGCGCTAGCGGGGGGCGTCAATGAGCAGTTCTTC
CSVALAGGVNEQFF
>TRBD1|TRBJ1-2|-|TRBV6-6
TGTGCCAGCTGCAAGGACAGGAACTATGGCTACACCTTC
CASCKDRNYGYTF
>-|TRBJ1-2|-|TRBV30
TGTGCCTGGAGACGGGGACCTACCTATGGCTACACCTTC
CAWRRGPTYGYTF
>-|TRBJ1-2|-|TRBV9
TGTGCCAGCTCGGCCGTTTCCCCTGGCTACACCTTC
CASSAVSPGYTF
>-|TRBJ2-7|-|TRBV11-2
TGTGCCAGCAGCTCGACTAGCAGGGGCGAGCAGTACTTC
CASSSTSRGEQYF
>TRBD2|TRBJ2-3|few|TRBV29-1
TGCAGCGTTGAAGGGCGGGAGTTCACAGATACGCAGTATTTT
CSVEGREFTDTQYF
>-|TRBJ1-1|few|TRBV5-1
TGCGCCAGCAGGGTCGGCGGGGGAATGAACACTGAAGCTTTCTTT
CASRVGGGMNTEAFF
>TRBD1|TRBJ2-7|-|TRBV29-1
TGCAGCGTCAGACAGGGGCTCTCCTACGAGCAGTACTTC
CSVRQGLSYEQYF
>-|TRBJ1-1|-|TRBV9
TGTGCCAGCAGCTTCAGCGGGTCGGTCACTGAAGCTTTCTTT
CASSFSGSVTEAFF
>-|TRBJ2-7|few|TRBV19
TGTGCCAGTAGTAGTTGGGGGCACGAGCAGTACTTC
CASSSWGHEQYF
>-|TRBJ2-4|few|TRBV29-1
TGCAGCGTGGCCACAGGTGCCAAAAACATTCAGTACTTC
CSVATGAKNIQYF
>-|TRBJ2-1|-|TRBV7-2
TGTGCCAGCAGCTTGCTAAGCGGAACCTACAATGAGCAGTTCTTC
CASSLLSGTYNEQFF
>-|TRBJ2-2|-|TRBV6-5
TGTGCCAGCAGGCGTCAGAGTAGCCGGGAGCTGTTTTTT
CASRRQSSRELFF
>-|TRBJ2-2|once|TRBV25-1
TGTGCCAGCAGTGAAGCCGGGGTGAACACCGGGGAGCTGTTTTTT
CASSEAGVNTGELFF
>TRBD2|TRBJ2-5|-|TRBV4-3
TGCGCCAGCAGCCGGCAGAGCGGGAGCGGAGAGACCCAGTACTTC
CASSRQSGSGETQYF
>-|TRBJ1-5|-|TRBV2
TGTGCCAGCAGTTCCGGGACACCCGATCAGCCCCAGCATTTT
CASSSGTPDQPQHF
>TRBD1|TRBJ2-5|-|TRBV7-2
TGTGCCAGCAGCCTGTCGGGACAGACCCAAGAGACCCAGTACTTC
CASSLSGQTQETQYF
>TRBD2|TRBJ2-7|-|TRBV29-1
TGCAGCGTTCAACCGGGACTAGCGGCCTACGAGCAGTACTTC
CSVQPGLAAYEQYF
>-|TRBJ1-2|-|TRBV6-5
TGTGCCAGCAGCCCAGGGTCGAGATATGGCTACACCTTC
CASSPGSRYGYTF
>-|TRBJ1-3|-|TRBV30
TGTGCGGCGGGGAGAGTTGGAAACACCATATATTTT
CAAGRVGNTIYF
>TRBD2|TRBJ2-7|once|TRBV6-5
TGTGCCAGCAGTTACGGGACTAGCAGCTACGAGCAGTACTTC
CASSYGTSSYEQYF
>-|TRBJ2-3|-|TRBV19
TGTGCCAGTAGTATCGTCGGTTCCGCTGGCATTGATACGCAGTATTTT
CASSIVGSAGIDTQYF
>TRBD1|TRBJ1-5|-|TRBV7-2
TGTGCCAGCAGCAACCGGGACAGGGGGAGCAATCAGCCCCAGCATTTT
CASSNRDRGSNQPQHF
>-|TRBJ2-3|-|TRBV27
TGTGCCAGCAGTTTACGTCGGGGCAGGGCCACAGATACGCAGTATTTT
CASSLRRGRATDTQYF
>-|TRBJ1-5|few|TRBV6-6
TGTGCCAGCAGTTACGGTAATCAGCCCCAGCATTTT
CASSYGNQPQHF
>-|TRBJ1-1|-|TRBV30
TGTGCCTGGAGTGTCGGGACTAGTGTGGCTTTCTTT
CAWSVGTSVAFF
>TRBD2|TRBJ2-3|-|TRBV29-1
TGCAGCGTTGACCGGGGGGGAGATACGCAGTATTTT
CSVDRGGDTQYF
>-|TRBJ2-5|-|TRBV7-2
TGTGCCAGCAGCTATTTAACGGCCCAACGGACCCAGTACTTC
CASSYLTAQRTQYF
>-|TRBJ1-1|few|TRBV30
TGTGCCTGGAGTTCGACTGTGGGGACTGAAGCTTTCTTT
CAWSSTVGTEAFF
>-|TRBJ1-5|-|TRBV30
TGTGCCTGGAGCGGAGGTAGCAATCAGCCCCAGCATTTT
CAWSGGSNQPQHF
>TRBD2|TRBJ2-1|-|TRBV10-2
TGCGCCAGCAGTGAGTCGCTAGCGGGAGTGTCACAGTTCTTC
CASSESLAGVSQFF
>-|TRBJ2-7|-|TRBV2
TGTGCCAGCAGTGAAACCACCTACGAGCAGTACTTC
CASSETTYEQYF